One sample yielded the 25 T cell receptor beta chains listed below, sequenced in a study of beta chain features in type 1 diabetes. The sequenced template was cDNA made from the entire isolated RNA. Produced via immunoSEQ multiplex PCR; TCRdb's table is partial and in-frame only. The sample lists around 250,000 clones; 68% were seen once. Sequenced input: naive CD4+ T cells from blood. Receptor source: a young man in good health.

The rearrangement uses TRBV18 and TRBJ2-1; 8 bases map to TRBD1. Germline V gene data show CDR1 as KGHSH and CDR2 as LQKENI. This CDR3 is built from 15 residues. J lost 10 bases, V lost 7 bases, and 15 bases had no gene match. The DNA of the CDR3 is TGTGCCAGCTTCACCGTCCAGGGGGCAAAGCCAGAGCAGTTCTTC. Protein: CASFTVQGAKPEQFF.

J is TRBJ2-1 and V is TRBV14; D is perhaps TRBD1 (5 bases). The length of the CDR3 is 15 residues. Trimming left V 4 bases short and J 0 bases short, with 10 bases between. Germline values: CDR1 SGHDN, CDR2 FVKESK. The CDR3 nucleotides are TGTGCCAGCAGCCCGGACAAGAGCTCCTACAATGAGCAGTTCTTC. Translating gives CASSPDKSSYNEQFF.

The chain combines TRBV4-3 with TRBJ2-2; D is unresolved. V gave up 3 bases and J gave up 1 base, with 12 bases separating them. The CDR3 contains 16 residues. The germline gives CDR1 LGHNA, CDR2 YSLEER. As DNA, the CDR3 is TGCGCCAGCAGCCAGCGACGGACCATGAACACCGGGGAGCTGTTTTTT. Its translation: CASSQRRTMNTGELFF.

J is TRBJ2-1 and V is TRBV7-2, with TRBD2 matching over 12 bases. The junction had 10 bases not matched to a gene; V was cut back by 4 bases and J by 3 bases. The CDR3 runs to 18 residues. Germline V CDR1 and CDR2: SGHTA, FQGNSA. The chain's CDR3 is CASSSRLAGDRYYNEQFF. DNA for the CDR3: TGTGCCAGCAGCTCAAGACTAGCGGGAGATCGGTACTACAATGAGCAGTTCTTC.

A few counts support this clone. The chain has TRBV2 and TRBJ2-5; D might be TRBD1 (5 bases). The V end lost 2 bases, the J end lost 1 base, and 8 bases lay between the germline ends. CDR1 is SNHLY, CDR2 FYNNEI, per germline. The CDR3 consists of 14 residues. CDR3 bases: TGTGCCAGCAGTGAAACCGACAGCCAAGAGACCCAGTACTTC. It translates to CASSETDSQETQYF.

The chain is built from TRBV7-9 and TRBJ2-1; the D is unclear. Trimming shortened V by 5 bases and J by 3 bases, and 11 bases separated the two germline ends. Germline CDR1 is SEHNR and CDR2 is FQNEAQ (reference sequence). The CDR3 spans 14 residues. CDR3 coding DNA: TGTGCCAGCAGCACTGTTACTGGCTACAATGAGCAGTTCTTC. Amino acids: CASSTVTGYNEQFF. Combining the CDR3 with reference TRBV7-9 and TRBJ2-1 gives the whole variable domain DTGVSQNPRHKITKRGQNVTFRCDPISEHNRLYWYRQTLGQGPEFLTYFQNEAQLEKSRLLSDRFSAERPKGSFSTLEIQRTEQGDSAMYLCASSTVTGYNEQFFGPGTRLTVL.

Written as DNA, the CDR3 is TGTGCCTGGAGTCCGAGGGGGACGGGCAACAATGAGCAGTTCTTC. It specifies CAWSPRGTGNNEQFF. This chain links TRBV30 with TRBJ2-1; a possible D gene is TRBD1 (6 bases). Germline V gives CDR1 GTSNPN, CDR2 SVGIG (reference sequence). The CDR3 contains 15 residues. V shed 2 bases and J shed 5 bases, with 16 bases lying between them.

The chain employs TRBV30 and TRBJ2-3; 7 bases match TRBD1. J was trimmed by 3 bases and V by 3 bases; bases with no gene match: 6. The CDR3 has 14 amino acids. Germline CDR1 is GTSNPN and CDR2 is SVGIG (reference sequence). The CDR3 DNA reads TGTGCCTGGAGCCAGACAGGGATAACAGATACGCAGTATTTT. This gives the protein CAWSQTGITDTQYF.

As regards this clone: The same CDR3 can be traced to other DNA sequences in this sample. The CDR3 DNA reads TGCAGCGTTGTAGGGCAAGGAAACACTGAAGCTTTCTTT. It specifies CSVVGQGNTEAFF. The rearrangement joins TRBV29-1 to TRBJ1-1; no reliable D call. V was cut by 4 bases and J by 2 bases, with 11 bases left in between. Germline V gene data show CDR1 as SQVTM and CDR2 as ANQGSEA. This CDR3 region has 13 residues.

The chain couples TRBV4-2 to TRBJ2-1, with D hard to call. Trimming took off 0 bases at V and 12 bases at J, with 6 bases between the two ends. CDR1 is LGHNA and CDR2 is YNFKEQ in the germline V gene. CDR3 length: 11 amino acids. CDR3 residues: CASSQDGRQFF. The CDR3 bases are TGTGCCAGCAGCCAAGATGGACGGCAGTTCTTC.

The V call is TRBV5-1, the J call TRBJ2-1; D ambiguous. CDR1 and CDR2 from the germline V gene are SGHRS and YFSETQ. Trimming removed 0 bases at V and 0 bases at J, with 10 bases between. CDR3 length: 16 amino acids. The CDR3 coding sequence is TGCGCCAGCAGCTTGGCCGTGATCAGCTCCTACAATGAGCAGTTCTTC. Protein: CASSLAVISSYNEQFF.

This clone came up a few times. The chain links TRBV9 to TRBJ2-1, with D possibly being TRBD2 (6 bases). Deletions cut 2 bases from V and 5 bases from J, with 14 bases between. The germline gives CDR1 SGDLS, CDR2 YYNGEE. CDR3 length: 15 residues. The CDR3 loop is CASSVGGEINNEQFF. DNA of the CDR3: TGTGCCAGCAGCGTGGGCGGGGAGATCAACAATGAGCAGTTCTTC. Full variable domain (outside the CDR3, taken from reference TRBV9 and TRBJ2-1): DSGVTQTPKHLITATGQRVTLRCSPRSGDLSVYWYQQSLDQGLQFLIQYYNGEERAKGNILERFSAQQFPDLHSELNLSSLELGDSALYFCASSVGGEINNEQFFGPGTRLTVL.

J is TRBJ2-7 and V is TRBV5-1; D might be TRBD2 (6 bases). The V end was cut by 4 bases, the J end by 2 bases, with 10 bases between. Germline V gene sequence: CDR1 SGHRS, CDR2 YFSETQ. The CDR3 contains 13 residues. The CDR3 region has the DNA TGCGCCAGCAGCGGGACTGCCGCCTACGAGCAGTACTTC. Its translation is CASSGTAAYEQYF.

The V call is TRBV30, the J call TRBJ2-2; D possibly uses TRBD1 or TRBD2 (5 bases each). The CDR3 contains 13 residues. From germline, CDR1 is GTSNPN and CDR2 SVGIG (reference sequence). The V end was cut by 2 bases, the J end by 6 bases, with 10 bases between. DNA for the CDR3: TGTGCCTGGAGTAGACAGCGGCCCGGGGAGCTGTTTTTT. Protein product: CAWSRQRPGELFF.

This clone is a singleton in its sample. V is TRBV27 and J is TRBJ2-3, with 12 bases fitting TRBD1. The V segment lost 8 bases and the J segment 0 bases; nucleotides outside the gene matches: 9. The CDR3 length is 17 residues. The germline CDR1 and CDR2 sequences are MNHEY and SMNVEV (reference sequence). CDR3 loop: CASRPGTGGISTDTQYF. In nucleotides, the CDR3 is TGTGCCAGCCGCCCGGGGACAGGGGGCATAAGCACAGATACGCAGTATTTT.

On this clone itself: Different DNA sequences within this sample yield the same CDR3. CDR3 DNA sequence: TGTGCCACCAGCAGAGTGGGAGAGACCCAGTACTTC. As protein: CATSRVGETQYF. V usage is TRBV15 and J usage is TRBJ2-5, with D unclear. The V end lost 1 base, the J end lost 4 bases, and 4 bases lay between the germline ends. This CDR3 comprises 12 residues. Germline V gene sequence: CDR1 LNHNV, CDR2 YYDKDF (reference sequence). Full variable domain (missing parts from reference TRBV15 and TRBJ2-5): DAMVIQNPRYQVTQFGKPVTLSCSQTLNHNVMYWYQQKSSQAPKLLFHYYDKDFNNEADTPDNFQSRRPNTSFCFLDIRSPGLGDTAMYLCATSRVGETQYFGPGTRLLVL.

This chain uses TRBV5-1 with TRBJ2-5; TRBD2 matches 11 bases. The CDR3 is made up of 17 amino acids. The germline CDR1 and CDR2 sequences are SGHRS and YFSETQ. J lost 1 base, V lost 4 bases, and 9 bases had no gene match. The CDR3 sequence: CASSRATSGASQETQYF. In nucleotides, the CDR3 is TGCGCCAGCAGCCGGGCGACTAGCGGGGCCTCCCAAGAGACCCAGTACTTC.

Worth noting for this clone: In the same sample, other DNA sequences code for this CDR3. The V call is TRBV6-5, the J call TRBJ2-6; no clear D gene. Germline lookup yields CDR1 MNHEY and CDR2 SVGAGI. The CDR3 loop spans 13 amino acids. Trimming left V 5 bases short and J 2 bases short, with 4 bases between. CDR3 sequence: CASSPTGANVLTF. The CDR3, as DNA: TGTGCCAGCAGTCCAACTGGGGCCAACGTCCTGACTTTC.

The J gene is TRBJ1-4, the V gene TRBV14; D call uncertain. CDR1 is SGHDN, CDR2 FVKESK, per germline. This CDR3 spans 15 amino acids. V lost 3 bases to trimming and J lost 7 bases, with 15 bases between them. The chain's CDR3 is CASSQFDTEPEKLFF. DNA of the CDR3: TGTGCCAGCAGCCAGTTTGACACAGAACCTGAAAAACTGTTTTTT.

This clone was detected a few times. The V gene is TRBV30, the J gene TRBJ1-6; no definite D call. V was shortened by 0 bases and J by 8 bases, with 8 bases between the two germline ends. Germline lookup yields CDR1 GTSNPN and CDR2 SVGIG (reference sequence). CDR3 length: 13 residues. The CDR3 nucleotides are TGTGCCTGGAGTGTAAGAGTGGATTCACCCCTCCACTTT. This gives the protein CAWSVRVDSPLHF.

The genes are TRBV13 and TRBJ2-7; 11 positions match TRBD1. The CDR3 contains 17 residues. Germline CDR1 is PRHDT and CDR2 is FYEKMQ (reference sequence). Unmatched junction bases numbered 12, after V lost 5 bases and J lost 3 bases. The CDR3 bases are TGTGCCAGCAGCCTAGTCCACTTCGGGACAGGGGGCTACGAGCAGTACTTC. This gives the protein CASSLVHFGTGGYEQYF.

In this sample, this clone turned up a few times. Other nucleotide sequences in the sample specify the same CDR3. The genes are TRBV30 and TRBJ2-3; unclear D gene. The CDR3 length is 11 residues. The germline V gene has CDR1 GTSNPN and CDR2 SVGIG (reference sequence). The germline V and J ends were trimmed by 0 bases and 6 bases, with 4 bases remaining between them. In nucleotides, the CDR3 is TGTGCCTGGAGTGTGGAGGATACGCAGTATTTT. This encodes CAWSVEDTQYF.

The gene calls are TRBV30 and TRBJ1-1, with a possible D match to TRBD1 (5 bases). The CDR3 length is 12 residues. Germline V lookup: CDR1 GTSNPN, CDR2 SVGIG (reference sequence). V was clipped by 5 bases and J by 4 bases, with 11 bases between them. The chain's CDR3 is CAWSGVSTEAFF. CDR3 bases: TGTGCCTGGTCGGGGGTATCCACTGAAGCTTTCTTT.

This clone occurred a few times. The chain links TRBV30 to TRBJ2-3, with 10 positions matching TRBD1. This CDR3 is 15 amino acids long. The J segment lost 1 base and the V segment lost 3 bases, leaving 4 bases of the junction unmatched. CDR1 GTSNPN and CDR2 SVGIG come from the germline V gene (reference sequence). The CDR3 is CAWRRGTGGTDTQYF. The CDR3 DNA sequence: TGTGCCTGGAGGAGGGGGACAGGGGGCACAGATACGCAGTATTTT. The full variable domain, with the rest looked up from reference TRBV30 and TRBJ2-3, is SQTIHQWPATLVQPVGSPLSLECTVEGTSNPNLYWYRQAAGRGLQLLFYSVGIGQISSEVPQNLSASRPQDRQFILSSKKLLLSDSGFYLCAWRRGTGGTDTQYFGPGTRLTVL.

The V gene is TRBV30, the J gene TRBJ1-4, with 7 bases identical to TRBD1. Germline assignment: CDR1 GTSNPN and CDR2 SVGIG (reference sequence). The CDR3 is 13 amino acids. Germline trimming cut 3 bases from V and 8 bases from J; bases unmatched to any gene: 6. The CDR3 bases are TGTGCCTGGAGGACGGACAGGAGGGAAAAACTGTTTTTT. The encoded protein is CAWRTDRREKLFF.